These T cell receptor beta chains were read from a single sample in a study of early T cells in non-severe SARS-CoV-2 infection. TCRdb independently ran MiXCR on the 5' RACE reads; one entry per CDR3 protein. The profile shows 60,000 or so distinct CDR3 sequences, under 11% of them singletons. The sequenced sample consisted of whole blood. The receptors were sampled from an adult who was a healthcare worker with PCR-confirmed SARS-CoV-2 infection or an uninfected control (not recorded which). The CDR3 runs from the conserved cysteine through the conserved F or W. A D gene is named only where the DNA matches it firmly. The size entry is marked missing in some rows and otherwise reads once, few, many or a size class.

d_call: .; clone_size: .; v_call: TRBV25-1; j_call: TRBJ2-7; cdr3_nt: TGTGCCAGCAGTGATCTAAGGGGCGAGCAGTACTTC; cdr3_aa: CASSDLRGEQYF
d_call: TRBD1; clone_size: many; v_call: TRBV6-6; j_call: TRBJ2-2; cdr3_nt: TGTGCCAGCAAAGGGACAGGGATCGGGGAGCTGTTTTTT; cdr3_aa: CASKGTGIGELFF
d_call: .; clone_size: many; v_call: TRBV29-1; j_call: TRBJ2-5; cdr3_nt: TGCAGCGTTACAGAAATCTGGGTTGAAGAGACCCAGTACTTC; cdr3_aa: CSVTEIWVEETQYF
d_call: .; clone_size: medium-sized; v_call: TRBV7-2; j_call: TRBJ1-1; cdr3_nt: TGTGCCAGCAGCTTTACATCCGGGACACTGGGGATCTTT; cdr3_aa: CASSFTSGTLGIF
d_call: .; clone_size: many; v_call: TRBV19; j_call: TRBJ2-1; cdr3_nt: TGTGCCAGTAGTATAGCGGGAGTGGTTGAGCAGTTCTTC; cdr3_aa: CASSIAGVVEQFF
d_call: .; clone_size: .; v_call: TRBV5-5; j_call: TRBJ1-3; cdr3_nt: TGTGCCAGCAGTCCGGACAGAGCCAAGGGAAACACCATATATTTT; cdr3_aa: CASSPDRAKGNTIYF
d_call: TRBD1; clone_size: many; v_call: TRBV11-2; j_call: TRBJ2-3; cdr3_nt: TGTGCCAGCAGCTTATTAGGGGGCCGCACAGATACGCAGTATTTT; cdr3_aa: CASSLLGGRTDTQYF
d_call: TRBD2; clone_size: many; v_call: TRBV6-5; j_call: TRBJ2-7; cdr3_nt: TGTGCCAGCAGTTACACGGGACTAGCCTACGAGCAGTACTTC; cdr3_aa: CASSYTGLAYEQYF
d_call: .; clone_size: many; v_call: TRBV6-1; j_call: TRBJ2-1; cdr3_nt: TGTGCCAGCATTAGAGGGCCCGGGTACAATGAGCAGTTCTTC; cdr3_aa: CASIRGPGYNEQFF
d_call: TRBD1; clone_size: many; v_call: TRBV7-9; j_call: TRBJ1-2; cdr3_nt: TGTGCCAGCAGCCTCTCCCCCTCAGGGGGCGGCTACACCTTC; cdr3_aa: CASSLSPSGGGYTF
d_call: TRBD2; clone_size: many; v_call: TRBV20-1; j_call: TRBJ2-1; cdr3_nt: TGCAGTGTCAAGTCCCTAGCGGGAGGCCAATACAATGAGCAGTTCTTC; cdr3_aa: CSVKSLAGGQYNEQFF
d_call: .; clone_size: .; v_call: TRBV20-1; j_call: TRBJ2-7; cdr3_nt: TGCAGTGCTACCGGGTTGGTCAGCTCCTACGAGCAGTACTTC; cdr3_aa: CSATGLVSSYEQYF
d_call: TRBD2; clone_size: many; v_call: TRBV19; j_call: TRBJ2-1; cdr3_nt: TGTGCCAGTAGTCCAGGGACTACCGGAATACGCAGTGAGCAGTTCTTC; cdr3_aa: CASSPGTTGIRSEQFF
d_call: TRBD2; clone_size: .; v_call: TRBV3-1; j_call: TRBJ2-2; cdr3_nt: TGTGCCAGCAGCCAAGTCTTTCCTAGCGGGGGGGCGAACACCGGGGAGCTGTTTTTT; cdr3_aa: CASSQVFPSGGANTGELFF
d_call: .; clone_size: .; v_call: TRBV6-1; j_call: TRBJ2-3; cdr3_nt: TGTGCCAGCACTCTGTATCTGGCGGATACGCAGTATTTT; cdr3_aa: CASTLYLADTQYF
d_call: TRBD2; clone_size: few; v_call: TRBV20-1; j_call: TRBJ2-1; cdr3_nt: TGCAGTGCCCCAGCCCTAGCGGGCTACAATGAGCAGTTCTTC; cdr3_aa: CSAPALAGYNEQFF
d_call: .; clone_size: .; v_call: TRBV12-3/TRBV12-4; j_call: TRBJ1-6; cdr3_nt: TGTGCCAGCAGTTTGAAGGGCGGATCACCCCTCCACTTT; cdr3_aa: CASSLKGGSPLHF
d_call: TRBD1; clone_size: .; v_call: TRBV12-3/TRBV12-4; j_call: TRBJ1-2; cdr3_nt: TGTGCCAGCAGTCTCTACAGGGGACAGCTCTATGGCTACACCTTC; cdr3_aa: CASSLYRGQLYGYTF
d_call: .; clone_size: .; v_call: TRBV20-1; j_call: TRBJ2-7; cdr3_nt: TGCAGTGCTAGAGATAAGTCGGACTACGAGCAGTACTTC; cdr3_aa: CSARDKSDYEQYF
d_call: TRBD2; clone_size: many; v_call: TRBV7-3; j_call: TRBJ2-7; cdr3_nt: TGTGCCAGCAGCTCCGGGCTAGCGGGGGAGCAGTACTTC; cdr3_aa: CASSSGLAGEQYF
d_call: TRBD2; clone_size: many; v_call: TRBV5-1; j_call: TRBJ2-1; cdr3_nt: TGCGCCAGCAGCCCAGCGGGGGCCTCCTACAATGAGCAGTTCTTC; cdr3_aa: CASSPAGASYNEQFF
d_call: .; clone_size: few; v_call: TRBV5-1; j_call: TRBJ2-1; cdr3_nt: TGCGCCAGCAGCTTGGAGGCAGGCTGGCAGTTCTTC; cdr3_aa: CASSLEAGWQFF
d_call: .; clone_size: many; v_call: TRBV5-1; j_call: TRBJ2-7; cdr3_nt: TGCGCCAGCAGCTTGGTTAGGGACGGCCGATACGAGCAGTACTTC; cdr3_aa: CASSLVRDGRYEQYF
d_call: TRBD1; clone_size: .; v_call: TRBV6-5; j_call: TRBJ1-3; cdr3_nt: TGTGCCAGCAGACGAGGGGGCGCGGAAAACACCATATATTTT; cdr3_aa: CASRRGGAENTIYF
d_call: .; clone_size: .; v_call: TRBV21-1; j_call: TRBJ2-5; cdr3_nt: TGTGCCAGCAGCAGGCTAGGGGAGACCCAGTACTTC; cdr3_aa: CASSRLGETQYF
d_call: TRBD2; clone_size: many; v_call: TRBV7-2; j_call: TRBJ2-5; cdr3_nt: TGTGCCAGCAGGCGTATTAGCGGGGGACAAGAGACCCAGTACTTC; cdr3_aa: CASRRISGGQETQYF